This passage covers 21 T cell receptor beta chains from one sample sequenced in a study of blood T cell repertoires in COVID-19. TCRdb keeps only in-frame clones here, not all; method: immunoSEQ multiplex PCR. The sample has approximately 100,000 clones; 70% to 90% are singletons. Sample: peripheral blood. The receptor set was obtained from a human donor in a cohort sampled during active COVID-19.

This sequence joins TRBV2 and TRBJ1-5; D perhaps matches TRBD1 (6 bases). The CDR3 runs 13 residues. Germline CDR1 reads SNHLY; CDR2 reads FYNNEI. V was clipped by 8 bases and J by 3 bases, with 11 bases between them. The CDR3 protein is CASYGQINQPQHF. The CDR3 bases are TGTGCCAGCTATGGACAGATCAATCAGCCCCAGCATTTT.

The rearrangement uses TRBV6-5 and TRBJ2-5, with a possible D match to TRBD1 (5 bases). The V gene's germline CDR1 is MNHEY and CDR2 SVGAGI. The CDR3 loop spans 14 amino acids. V lost 6 bases to trimming and J lost 2 bases, with 13 bases between them. CDR3 sequence: CASSWGRQQETQYF. The DNA for the CDR3 is TGTGCCAGCAGCTGGGGCAGACAACAAGAGACCCAGTACTTC.

This chain uses TRBV9 with TRBJ2-1, with 9 bases aligning to TRBD2. This CDR3 region has 16 residues. Germline CDR1 is SGDLS and CDR2 is YYNGEE. The V segment lost 4 bases and the J segment 7 bases; nucleotides outside the gene matches: 12. This CDR3 reads CASSPTRGRARNEQFF. The CDR3 nucleotides are TGTGCCAGCAGCCCCACCCGCGGGAGGGCCCGGAATGAGCAGTTCTTC.

The CDR3 DNA reads TGTGCCAGCAGTTACTCAGGACAGCCGAGTAATGAAAAACTGTTTTTT. It yields the protein CASSYSGQPSNEKLFF. The chain links TRBV6-5 to TRBJ1-4, with D perhaps TRBD1 (6 bases). The length of the CDR3 is 16 residues. Germline values: CDR1 MNHEY, CDR2 SVGAGI. Trimming left V 0 bases short and J 4 bases short, with 12 bases between.

The V call is TRBV19, the J call TRBJ1-5; D might be TRBD1 (6 bases). Germline CDR1 reads LNHDA; CDR2 reads SQIVND (reference sequence). The V end was cut by 3 bases, the J end by 4 bases, with 13 bases between. The CDR3 runs to 15 residues. CDR3 protein: CASSIGQFLNQPQHF. The CDR3 region has the DNA TGTGCCAGTAGTATCGGACAGTTCCTTAATCAGCCCCAGCATTTT.

The chain uses TRBV28 and TRBJ2-3; TRBD2 matches 12 bases. This CDR3 is 16 amino acids long. CDR1 MDHEN and CDR2 SYDVKM come from the germline V gene. V shed 7 bases and J 4 bases; nucleotides not matched to a gene: 9. The CDR3 nucleotides read TGTGCCAGCACTAGAAAGGGACTAGCGGGCCCAGATACGCAGTATTTT. It codes for CASTRKGLAGPDTQYF.

This chain uses TRBV2 with TRBJ2-7, with D perhaps TRBD2 (6 bases). The V end lost 6 bases, the J end lost 0 bases, and 12 bases lay between the germline ends. The length of the CDR3 is 14 residues. Germline CDR1 and CDR2: SNHLY and FYNNEI. CDR3 protein: CASRGDLFSYEQYF. CDR3 nucleotides: TGTGCCAGCAGGGGGGACTTGTTCTCCTACGAGCAGTACTTC.

The V and J genes are TRBV27 and TRBJ2-1; 8 nucleotides line up with TRBD2. The CDR3 contains 16 residues. V lost 6 bases, J lost 7 bases, and 14 bases stayed unmatched. Germline CDR1 and CDR2: MNHEY and SMNVEV (reference sequence). The CDR3 loop is CASRGGRRTPSNEQFF. The CDR3 DNA reads TGTGCCAGCAGGGGCGGGAGGCGAACCCCAAGTAATGAGCAGTTCTTC.

The gene calls are TRBV19 and TRBJ2-5; a weak D match, TRBD2 (5 bases). The germline V gene has CDR1 LNHDA and CDR2 SQIVND (reference sequence). This CDR3 contains 12 residues. V shed 3 bases and J shed 5 bases, with 7 bases lying between them. Here the CDR3 DNA reads TGTGCCAGTAGTATTGGGGAGGAGACCCAGTACTTC. It translates to CASSIGEETQYF.

This chain links TRBV25-1 with TRBJ1-2; a weak D match, TRBD1 (6 bases). This CDR3 is 14 amino acids long. CDR1 is MGHDK, CDR2 SYGVNS, per germline. V lost 1 base, J lost 8 bases, and 14 bases lay in between. CDR3 nucleotide sequence: TGTGCCAGCAGTGAATGGGGGGGGCACCGAGGCTACACCTTC. It translates to CASSEWGGHRGYTF.

This chain links TRBV6-5 with TRBJ2-7; a possible D gene is TRBD2 (6 bases). The CDR3 runs to 14 residues. Trimming removed 0 bases at V and 11 bases at J, with 17 bases between. Germline CDR1 and CDR2: MNHEY and SVGAGI. The chain's CDR3 is CASSYSGGRSSKYF. The CDR3 nucleotides read TGTGCCAGCAGTTACTCGGGAGGCCGTTCTTCGAAGTACTTC.

The chain joins TRBV4-1 to TRBJ2-5; 8 bases map to TRBD1. This CDR3 is 16 amino acids long. Trimming took 1 base from V and 5 from J; bases not matched to a gene: 9. Germline assignment: CDR1 MGHRA and CDR2 YSYEKL. Here the CDR3 reads CASSQADRGGWETQYF. CDR3 sequence (DNA): TGCGCCAGCAGCCAAGCCGACAGGGGTGGGTGGGAGACCCAGTACTTC.

The chain has TRBV11-2 and TRBJ2-5, with D perhaps matching TRBD1 (7 bases). With 2 bases removed from V and 7 bases from J, the gap between germline ends came to 14 bases. This CDR3 spans 14 amino acids. Germline loops: CDR1 SGHAT, CDR2 FQNNGV. The CDR3 DNA follows: TGTGCCAGCAGCTTATCGCCAGGGGGGAGGACCCAGTACTTC. It is translated as CASSLSPGGRTQYF.

The chain couples TRBV5-1 to TRBJ2-3; TRBD1 aligns across 9 bases. This CDR3 has 16 residues. Trimming removed 6 bases from V and 0 bases from J; junction bases left unmatched: 8. The germline gives CDR1 SGHRS, CDR2 YFSETQ. The CDR3 loop is CASKFRDRASTDTQYF. CDR3 DNA: TGCGCCAGCAAATTCCGGGACAGGGCTAGCACAGATACGCAGTATTTT.

The gene calls are TRBV6-5 and TRBJ2-7, with TRBD1 matching over 9 bases. V lost 4 bases to trimming and J lost 3 bases; unmatched junction nucleotides: 7. CDR1 is MNHEY and CDR2 is SVGAGI in the germline V gene. The CDR3 runs to 15 residues. CDR3 sequence (DNA): TGTGCCAGCAGTTCCGGGACAGGGAAGGGCTACGAGCAGTACTTC. As protein: CASSSGTGKGYEQYF.

The chain is built from TRBV23-1 and TRBJ2-3; D may be TRBD2 (7 bases). TRBV23-1 is reported as an ORF; its role is uncertain. Trimming removed 4 bases at V and 0 bases at J, with 17 bases between. The CDR3 contains 17 residues. CDR3 sequence (DNA): TGCGCCAGCAGTCGAGGGGGGGGCGGAGCTAGCACAGATACGCAGTATTTT. Translated: CASSRGGGGASTDTQYF.

This clone was observed once. The CDR3 spells CSVDISGLTGELFF. CDR3 coding DNA: TGCAGCGTTGATATTAGCGGCCTTACCGGGGAGCTGTTTTTT. The V and J genes are TRBV29-1 and TRBJ2-2; D may be TRBD2 (6 bases). In germline, CDR1 is SQVTM, CDR2 ANQGSEA. This CDR3 comprises 14 residues. Trimming left V 3 bases short and J 5 bases short, with 13 bases between.

The rearrangement joins TRBV5-6 to TRBJ2-7, with D possibly being TRBD2 (5 bases). The V gene's germline CDR1 is SGHDT and CDR2 YYEEEE. CDR3 length: 15 residues. The V and J ends lost 0 bases and 3 bases respectively, with 13 bases between them. CDR3 nucleotide sequence: TGTGCCAGCAGCTTGGGGGGAACTAGTTTCTACGAGCAGTACTTC. This gives the protein CASSLGGTSFYEQYF.

This clone was seen a single time. The chain combines TRBV7-2 with TRBJ1-6, with D tentatively TRBD1 (6 bases). The length of the CDR3 is 14 residues. The germline V gene has CDR1 SGHTA and CDR2 FQGNSA. V was pared by 5 bases and J by 9 bases, with 14 bases between. In nucleotides, the CDR3 is TGTGCCAGCAGCACCCGACCAGGGGTTTCACCCCTCCACTTT. Encoded protein: CASSTRPGVSPLHF.

The genes are TRBV7-8 and TRBJ1-1; a possible D gene is TRBD1 (5 bases). There are 12 residues in the CDR3. Trimming took 5 bases from V and 4 from J, leaving 8 bases between them. CDR1 and CDR2 from the germline V gene are SGHVS and FQNEAQ. As DNA, the CDR3 is TGTGCCAGCAGCGGGCAGGGCACTGAAGCTTTCTTT. This translates into CASSGQGTEAFF.

The chain links TRBV7-3 to TRBJ2-1, with 8 bases matching TRBD1. The CDR3 covers 18 residues. CDR1 SGHTA and CDR2 FQGTGA come from the germline V gene. V lost 5 bases and J lost 4; bases outside the gene matches: 16. CDR3 sequence reads: CASSPPPTGVIGYNEQFF. The DNA of the CDR3 is TGTGCCAGCAGCCCACCCCCGACAGGGGTTATCGGATACAATGAGCAGTTCTTC. The variable domain in full, completed from reference TRBV7-3 and TRBJ2-1, reads GAGVSQTPSNKVTEKGKYVELRCDPISGHTALYWYRQSLGQGPEFLIYFQGTGAADDSGLPNDRFFAVRPEGSVSTLKIQRTERGDSAVYLCASSPPPTGVIGYNEQFFGPGTRLTVL.